A single sample gave rise to the 30 T cell receptor beta chains below, sequenced in a study of radiotherapy plus CTLA-4 blockade in lung cancer. Method: immunoSEQ multiplex PCR; TCRdb's copy keeps in-frame clones and lacks some. The table lists about 97,000 clones, 60% to 75% of them singletons. Sequencing was performed on peripheral blood, taken from a patient treated with radiotherapy plus ipilimumab. Every receptor here comes from a human donor with non-small cell lung cancer who had a partial response to radiotherapy plus ipilimumab. Some clones in this sample may be carry-over from other donors' samples.

CDR3 sequence (DNA): TGTGCCAGTAGTATAACAAGGACAGGGGGCTTTGAAAAACTGTTTTTT. Translation gives CASSITRTGGFEKLFF. The V call is TRBV19, the J call TRBJ1-4, with TRBD1 matching 11 bases. CDR3 size: 16 residues. Germline V gene sequence: CDR1 LNHDA, CDR2 SQIVND (reference sequence). Trimming took 2 bases from V and 7 from J; bases not matched to a gene: 6.

The sample holds a few counts of this clone. CDR3 loop: CASSPTTGNTGELFF. Written as DNA, the CDR3 is TGTGCCAGCTCACCAACGACAGGGAACACCGGGGAGCTGTTTTTT. The chain couples TRBV18 to TRBJ2-2; a weak D match, TRBD1 (6 bases). In germline, CDR1 is KGHSH, CDR2 LQKENI. The CDR3 has 15 amino acids. The V end lost 2 bases, the J end lost 1 base, and 8 bases lay between the germline ends.

The J gene is TRBJ2-3, the V gene TRBV7-2, with D perhaps TRBD2 (6 bases). Germline CDR1 reads SGHTA; CDR2 reads FQGNSA. This CDR3 region has 16 residues. The ends were cut back, 1 base at V and 6 bases at J, with 17 bases in the middle. CDR3 in amino acids: CASSLDATSKSDTQYF. CDR3 coding DNA: TGTGCCAGCAGCTTAGACGCGACTAGTAAATCTGATACGCAGTATTTT.

This clone was found a few times. This sequence joins TRBV6-6 and TRBJ2-7, with 8 bases that match TRBD2. The length of the CDR3 is 16 residues. Trimming took 2 bases from V and 4 from J; bases not matched to a gene: 10. Germline V gene sequence: CDR1 MNHNY, CDR2 SVGAGI (reference sequence). CDR3 loop: CASSYVAGLAGYEQYF. CDR3 DNA sequence: TGTGCCAGCAGTTACGTAGCGGGATTGGCAGGGTACGAGCAGTACTTC.

The V and J genes are TRBV7-3 and TRBJ2-5; 7 bases are a match to TRBD2. The CDR3 extends over 15 amino acids. CDR1 and CDR2 (germline): SGHTA, FQGTGA. V lost 1 base, J lost 2 bases, and 4 bases stayed unmatched. Here the CDR3 DNA reads TGTGCCAGCAGCTTAAACGCGGGGGAACAAGAGACCCAGTACTTC. It encodes CASSLNAGEQETQYF.

This clone was counted at least ten times. The chain employs TRBV7-2 and TRBJ1-2; 11 nucleotides agree with TRBD1. The J segment lost 6 bases and the V segment lost 5 bases, leaving 8 bases of the junction unmatched. Germline CDR1 reads SGHTA; CDR2 reads FQGNSA. CDR3 size: 15 residues. The CDR3: CASSDRDRGRDGYTF. CDR3 nucleotides: TGTGCCAGCAGCGACCGGGACAGGGGGAGGGATGGCTACACCTTC.

This sequence joins TRBV5-6 and TRBJ2-5; 10 positions match TRBD2. Germline V lookup: CDR1 SGHDT, CDR2 YYEEEE. This CDR3 has 16 residues. Germline trimming cut 3 bases from V and 5 bases from J; bases unmatched to any gene: 10. The DNA of the CDR3 is TGTGCCAGCAGCTACAGAGGAGCGGGAGGGCGGGAGACCCAGTACTTC. It is translated as CASSYRGAGGRETQYF.

The CDR3 DNA sequence: TGTGCCAGCAGTGAAGTGAGGGTGGGGAGCAATCAGCCCCAGCATTTT. This codes for CASSEVRVGSNQPQHF. The rearrangement uses TRBV2 and TRBJ1-5, with unresolved D. The germline V gene encodes CDR1 SNHLY and CDR2 FYNNEI. V lost 1 base and J lost 1, with 11 bases in between. CDR3 length: 16 amino acids.

V is TRBV11-1 and J is TRBJ2-3; 11 positions match TRBD2. The V gene's germline CDR1 is SGHAT and CDR2 FQDESV (reference sequence). Trimming at V came to 7 bases and at J to 4 bases, leaving 4 bases not matched to a gene. This CDR3 comprises 14 residues. The CDR3 spells CASKLAGDADTQYF. CDR3 DNA: TGTGCCAGCAAACTAGCGGGGGATGCAGATACGCAGTATTTT.

V usage is TRBV19 and J usage is TRBJ2-6, with 8 bases that match TRBD1. CDR1 and CDR2 (germline): LNHDA, SQIVND (reference sequence). The CDR3 length is 18 residues. V shed 4 bases, J shed 0 bases, and the junction held 8 bases outside the gene matches. CDR3 sequence reads: CASSTSPGQVSGANVLTF. In DNA form, the CDR3 reads TGTGCCAGTAGTACATCGCCGGGACAGGTCTCTGGGGCCAACGTCCTGACTTTC.

This clone was counted a single time. The gene calls are TRBV18 and TRBJ1-6; 7 bases are a match to TRBD1. Trimming cost V 4 bases and J 9 bases; bases outside gene matches: 12. This CDR3 has 16 residues. CDR1 and CDR2 from the germline V gene are KGHSH and LQKENI. Here the CDR3 DNA reads TGTGCCAGCTCACTGGACAGGAGGCGGTCTGGTTCACCCCTCCACTTT. Residues: CASSLDRRRSGSPLHF.

The gene calls are TRBV5-6 and TRBJ1-6; no definite D call. CDR1 SGHDT and CDR2 YYEEEE come from the germline V gene. V was clipped by 4 bases and J by 6 bases, with 11 bases between them. The length of the CDR3 is 14 residues. CDR3 sequence: CASSPWTVNSPLHF. CDR3 nucleotides: TGTGCCAGCAGCCCCTGGACTGTTAATTCACCCCTCCACTTT.

The V call is TRBV27, the J call TRBJ2-1; no reliable D call. This CDR3 region has 14 residues. Germline V CDR1 and CDR2: MNHEY, SMNVEV (reference sequence). Trimming removed 5 bases at V and 6 bases at J, with 14 bases between. DNA for the CDR3: TGTGCCAGCAGTGCGCGTCGCCGTGGCAATGAGCAGTTCTTC. This gives the protein CASSARRRGNEQFF.

The chain is built from TRBV9 and TRBJ2-2, with TRBD2 identical over 9 bases. This CDR3 contains 17 residues. V lost 3 bases, J lost 6 bases, and 12 bases stayed unmatched. Germline CDR1 reads SGDLS; CDR2 reads YYNGEE. The CDR3 sequence is CASSGVASGTGSGELFF. In nucleotides, the CDR3 is TGTGCCAGCAGCGGGGTCGCTAGCGGGACGGGTTCCGGGGAGCTGTTTTTT.

The rearrangement joins TRBV7-8 to TRBJ2-5; 10 bases line up with TRBD2. J lost 3 bases, V lost 5 bases, and 9 bases had no gene match. The CDR3 contains 16 residues. Germline values: CDR1 SGHVS, CDR2 FQNEAQ. For the CDR3, the DNA is TGTGCCAGCAGCCCTTTAGCGGGAGGAATCAAAGAGACCCAGTACTTC. This gives the protein CASSPLAGGIKETQYF.

The chain has TRBV5-1 and TRBJ1-1, with no clear D. Germline V CDR1 and CDR2: SGHRS, YFSETQ. This CDR3 comprises 13 residues. Trimming shortened V by 6 bases and J by 3 bases, and 12 bases separated the two germline ends. In DNA, the CDR3 is TGCGCCAGCAATCGACGGAGAGACACTGAAGCTTTCTTT. Translating it yields CASNRRRDTEAFF.

As regards this clone: This same CDR3 is encoded by further DNA sequences in the sample. The rearrangement links TRBV5-4 to TRBJ2-5, with TRBD2 identical over 8 bases. The CDR3 runs 14 residues. The ends lost 2 bases at V and 2 bases at J; junction bases unmatched: 2. Germline V CDR1 and CDR2: SGHNT, YYREEE (reference sequence). In nucleotides, the CDR3 is TGTGCCAGCAGCTTAGCGGGGGTTCAAGAGACCCAGTACTTC. As protein: CASSLAGVQETQYF.

V usage is TRBV7-2 and J usage is TRBJ1-2; TRBD1 matches 7 bases. The CDR3 contains 15 residues. Per the germline V gene, CDR1 is SGHTA and CDR2 is FQGNSA. J lost 3 bases, V lost 1 base, and 5 bases had no gene match. In DNA form, the CDR3 reads TGTGCCAGCAGCTTAGGGACAGGATCCTACTATGGCTACACCTTC. Amino acid sequence: CASSLGTGSYYGYTF.

The rearrangement joins TRBV19 to TRBJ1-5, with D hard to call. The CDR3 contains 18 residues. With 9 bases removed from V and 0 bases from J, the gap between germline ends came to 24 bases. From germline, CDR1 is LNHDA and CDR2 SQIVND (reference sequence). DNA for the CDR3: TGTGCCAGACCCCCCGGGGAGCGGCGACATTATAGCAATCAGCCCCAGCATTTT. Protein sequence: CARPPGERRHYSNQPQHF.

The J gene is TRBJ1-1, the V gene TRBV27; D call uncertain. The CDR3 consists of 14 residues. Germline CDR1 and CDR2: MNHEY and SMNVEV (reference sequence). Deletions cut 5 bases from V and 7 bases from J, with 17 bases between. Written as DNA, the CDR3 is TGTGCCAGCAGTATCTTAGACCGGGGTGGTGAAGCTTTCTTT. This translates into CASSILDRGGEAFF.

The chain employs TRBV9 and TRBJ1-3; 7 bases are a match to TRBD1. V lost 2 bases and J lost 2; bases outside the gene matches: 4. This CDR3 spans 15 amino acids. CDR1 is SGDLS, CDR2 YYNGEE, per germline. The CDR3 DNA reads TGTGCCAGCAGCGTGACAGGGAACCCTGGAAACACCATATATTTT. Its protein is CASSVTGNPGNTIYF.

The sample holds one count of this clone. This chain joins TRBV11-2 and TRBJ2-7, with D possibly TRBD2 on 6 matching bases. CDR3 length: 17 residues. Trimming pared 6 bases from V and 2 bases from J, leaving 23 bases between. Per the germline V gene, CDR1 is SGHAT and CDR2 is FQNNGV. CDR3 coding DNA: TGTGCCAGCAGTTTTAATGTGGGGGGAGGAACAGCCTACGAGCAGTACTTC. This encodes CASSFNVGGGTAYEQYF.

The gene calls are TRBV28 and TRBJ2-6; 10 bases line up with TRBD2. V trimming: 2 bases; J trimming: 2 bases; junction bases outside the gene matches: 6. CDR1 is MDHEN, CDR2 SYDVKM, per germline. CDR3 length equals 18 residues. In DNA, the CDR3 is TGTGCCAGCAGTTTAGGTAGCGGGAGGCTTGCTGGGGCCAACGTCCTGACTTTC. Amino acids: CASSLGSGRLAGANVLTF.

This chain connects TRBV7-2 to TRBJ2-3; possibly TRBD1 for D (6 bases). Germline assignment: CDR1 SGHTA and CDR2 FQGNSA. CDR3 length: 17 amino acids. Trimming cost V 3 bases and J 3 bases, with 19 bases left between them. The CDR3 here is CASSLGTPLERTDTQYF. DNA for the CDR3: TGTGCCAGCAGCTTGGGGACACCTCTCGAGAGAACAGATACGCAGTATTTT.

The J gene is TRBJ2-7, the V gene TRBV18, with D possibly being TRBD2 (5 bases). Trimming removed 4 bases at V and 7 bases at J, with 20 bases between. There are 15 residues in the CDR3. CDR1 and CDR2 (germline): KGHSH, LQKENI. This chain's CDR3 is CASSLQTWGVREQYF. In nucleotides, the CDR3 is TGTGCCAGCTCACTTCAGACTTGGGGAGTCCGTGAGCAGTACTTC.

This clone was counted only a few times. The rearrangement links TRBV6-1 to TRBJ1-5; TRBD1 matches 7 bases. There are 13 residues in the CDR3. Per the germline V gene, CDR1 is MNHNS and CDR2 is SASEGT. J gave up 6 bases and V 7 bases, and 6 bases lay outside the gene matches. Here the CDR3 reads CASTSQGSQPQHF. CDR3 coding DNA: TGTGCCAGCACCTCACAGGGGAGTCAGCCCCAGCATTTT.

The chain joins TRBV11-3 to TRBJ2-7; D gene ambiguous. The CDR3 has 11 amino acids. Germline V CDR1 and CDR2: SGHNT, YENEEA. V lost 7 bases to trimming and J lost 0 bases, with 4 bases between them. CDR3 DNA sequence: TGTGCCAGCACCGGCTCCTACGAGCAGTACTTC. Protein product: CASTGSYEQYF.

This clone is a singleton in its sample. The CDR3 end shows no conserved phenylalanine or tryptophan, and so a read error is likely. This chain links TRBV7-4 with TRBJ1-3; D call uncertain. The CDR3 is 14 amino acids. Germline CDR1 and CDR2: SGHVT and SQSDAQ. Trimming cost V 5 bases and J 1 base, with 9 bases left between them. The DNA for the CDR3 is TGTGCCAGCAGCGCGGGAGAGTCTGGAAACACCATATATCTT. This gives the protein CASSAGESGNTIYL.

The chain is built from TRBV4-2 and TRBJ2-1, with 10 bases that match TRBD1. Losses at the gene ends were 3 bases for V and 7 bases for J; bases not matched to a gene: 6. The CDR3 sequence is 15 residues long. The germline V gene encodes CDR1 LGHNA and CDR2 YNFKEQ. CDR3 protein: CASSQAGTGENEQFF. For the CDR3, the DNA is TGTGCCAGCAGCCAGGCCGGGACAGGGGAGAATGAGCAGTTCTTC.

A few counts support this clone. The CDR3 protein is CASSSPTSSQETQYF. The CDR3 DNA follows: TGTGCCAGCAGCTCGCCTACTAGCAGCCAAGAGACCCAGTACTTC. The chain couples TRBV5-4 to TRBJ2-5; D is perhaps TRBD2 (6 bases). The V end was cut by 3 bases, the J end by 1 base, with 13 bases between. The germline CDR1 and CDR2 sequences are SGHNT and YYREEE (reference sequence). The CDR3 is 15 amino acids.